This T cell receptor beta chain was sequenced for a study of metastatic and nonmetastatic thyroid tumors. About the study: Patients with malignant and benign thyroid disease provided blood and tumor or nodule tissue, whose repertoires were compared.

Thyroid surgery was preceded by no treatment in any patient. How the authors handled the data: CDR3 was compared across clinicopathological groups, and the resulting differences were used to build a distant-metastasis classifier for papillary thyroid cancer. TCRdb recomputed clones from the PCR reads via MiXCR. TCRdb's processing, not the study's, gives the V and J calls here. The data hold roughly 32,000 clones, with approximately 7% observed a single time. This clone has a count of ten or more. The V gene lost 8 bases and the J gene lost 0 bases, with 7 bases spanning the gap. Looked up from germline, CDR1 is SEHNR and CDR2 is FQNEAQ (reference sequence). The CDR3 consists of 12 residues.

This sequence joins TRBV7-9 and TRBJ1-1; D is unresolved. Sequenced input: blood. This receptor was taken from a female donor with papillary thyroid cancer or a benign thyroid nodule (not recorded which). Some clones in this sample may be carry-over from other donors' samples. CDR3: CASSNLNTEAFF. CDR3 bases: TGTGCCAGCTCAAACTTGAACACTGAAGCTTTCTTT. Based on the CDR3 plus reference TRBV7-9 and TRBJ1-1, the full variable domain is DTGVSQNPRHKITKRGQNVTFRCDPISEHNRLYWYRQTLGQGPEFLTYFQNEAQLEKSRLLSDRFSAERPKGSFSTLEIQRTEQGDSAMYLCASSNLNTEAFFGQGTRLTVV.